The source of this T cell receptor (beta chain) is a study of T cells in Graves' hyperthyroidism and ophthalmopathy. General study points: A model of 13 V-J features distinguished ophthalmopathy from stable hyperthyroidism.

Exclusion criteria comprised uncontrolled infection, other autoimmune disease, pregnancy or lactation. This clonotype was counted only a few times. The antigen remains unidentified. The source material, RNA transcripts, was used to amplify TCR beta CDR3 regions. Researchers ran a first-round RT-PCR on the TCR CDR3 using the HTBI primer set. TCRdb re-analysed the multiplex PCR reads in MiXCR, keeping a single row per CDR3 protein. The sample records about 760,000 distinct CDR3 sequences, around a third being singletons. The CDR3 loop spans 14 amino acids. Germline V gene sequence: CDR1 MNHEY, CDR2 SVGAGI. V was cut by 5 bases and J by 0 bases, with 10 bases left in between.

The chain recombines TRBV6-5 with TRBJ1-2; D not certain. This clonotype originated in a woman aged 40 to 50 with Graves' hyperthyroidism. The sample comprised blood. CDR3 in amino acids: CASSPPNSNYGYTF. The CDR3 bases are TGTGCCAGCAGTCCCCCGAATTCTAACTATGGCTACACCTTC.